The 3 T cell receptor beta chains below all came from one sample that was sequenced in a study of cytomegalovirus exposure and HLA in healthy donors. Some clones are missing from TCRdb's copy, which holds only in-frame ones; the method was immunoSEQ multiplex PCR. This sample yields about 240,000 clones, of which 86% are seen a single time; 1% to 1.5% belongs to the top ten. The sequencing input was PBMCs. These receptors were obtained from a woman aged 25 to 39 in good health and CMV-seropositive.

The V gene is TRBV5-6, the J gene TRBJ1-2; 9 bases match TRBD1. Looked up from germline, CDR1 is SGHDT and CDR2 is YYEEEE. V gave up 0 bases and J gave up 4 bases; unmatched junction bases: 7. CDR3 length: 16 residues. CDR3 sequence (DNA): TGTGCCAGCAGCTTGGGACAGGGGGGGTTTTCCTATGGCTACACCTTC. Residues: CASSLGQGGFSYGYTF.

The chain recombines TRBV18 with TRBJ2-5; D is unresolved. V was cut by 4 bases and J by 5 bases, with 11 bases left in between. Looked up from germline, CDR1 is KGHSH and CDR2 is LQKENI. This CDR3 comprises 13 residues. DNA for the CDR3: TGTGCCAGCTCACGCACAACCCCGGAGACCCAGTACTTC. Its protein is CASSRTTPETQYF. Full variable domain (remainder filled in from reference TRBV18 and TRBJ2-5): NAGVMQNPRHLVRRRGQEARLRCSPMKGHSHVYWYRQLPEEGLKFMVYLQKENIIDESGMPKERFSAEFPKEGPSILRIQQVVRGDSAAYFCASSRTTPETQYFGPGTRLLVL.

This sequence joins TRBV6-1 and TRBJ2-3; no definite D call. Trimming stripped 2 bases from V and 5 bases from J, with 8 bases between. Per the germline V gene, CDR1 is MNHNS and CDR2 is SASEGT. The CDR3 sequence is 13 residues long. The CDR3: CASSEMNGDTQYF. CDR3 coding DNA: TGTGCCAGCAGTGAAATGAACGGAGATACGCAGTATTTT.